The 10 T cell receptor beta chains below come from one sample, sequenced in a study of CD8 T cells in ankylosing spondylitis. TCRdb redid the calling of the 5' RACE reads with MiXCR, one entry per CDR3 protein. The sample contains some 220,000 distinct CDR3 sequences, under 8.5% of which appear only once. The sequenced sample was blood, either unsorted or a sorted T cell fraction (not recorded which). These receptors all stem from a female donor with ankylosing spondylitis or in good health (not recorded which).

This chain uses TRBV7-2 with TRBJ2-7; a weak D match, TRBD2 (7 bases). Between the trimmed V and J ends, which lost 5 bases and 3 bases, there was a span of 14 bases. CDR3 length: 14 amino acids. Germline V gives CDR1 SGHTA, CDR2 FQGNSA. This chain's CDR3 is CASSPAGAVYEQYF. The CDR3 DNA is TGTGCCAGCAGCCCCGCGGGGGCGGTCTACGAGCAGTACTTC.

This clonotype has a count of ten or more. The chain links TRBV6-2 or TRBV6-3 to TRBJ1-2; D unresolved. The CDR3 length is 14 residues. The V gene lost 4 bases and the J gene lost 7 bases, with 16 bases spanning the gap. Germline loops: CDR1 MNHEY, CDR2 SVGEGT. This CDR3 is CASSFSDMRSGYTF. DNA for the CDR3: TGTGCCAGCAGTTTCTCCGACATGAGGTCTGGCTACACCTTC.

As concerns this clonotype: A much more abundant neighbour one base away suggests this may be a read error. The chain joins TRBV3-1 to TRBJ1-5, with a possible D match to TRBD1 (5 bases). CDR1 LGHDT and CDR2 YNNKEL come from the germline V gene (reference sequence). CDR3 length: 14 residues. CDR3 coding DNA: TGTGCCGGCAGCCAACGGCAGGGTTATCAGCCCCAGCATTTT. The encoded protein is CAGSQRQGYQPQHF.

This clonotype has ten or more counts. Written as DNA, the CDR3 is TGTGCCAGCTCACCATTGGCGGGAAGCACAGATACGCAGTATTTT. This translates into CASSPLAGSTDTQYF. This rearrangement joins TRBV18 to TRBJ2-3; the D gene is possibly TRBD2 (6 bases). Germline CDR1 reads KGHSH; CDR2 reads LQKENI. V lost 2 bases and J 0 bases, leaving 9 bases between the germline ends. This CDR3 has 15 amino acids.

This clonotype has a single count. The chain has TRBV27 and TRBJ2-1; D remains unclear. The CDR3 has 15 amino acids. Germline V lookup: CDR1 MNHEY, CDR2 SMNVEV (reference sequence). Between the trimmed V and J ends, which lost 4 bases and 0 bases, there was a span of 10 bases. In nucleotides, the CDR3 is TGTGCCAGCAGTTCCTCAGCTAGCTCCTACAATGAGCAGTTCTTC. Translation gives CASSSSASSYNEQFF.

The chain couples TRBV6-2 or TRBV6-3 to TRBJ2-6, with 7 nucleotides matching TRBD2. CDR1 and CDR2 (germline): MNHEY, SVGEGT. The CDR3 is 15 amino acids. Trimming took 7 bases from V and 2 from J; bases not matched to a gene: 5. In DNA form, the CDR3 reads TGTGCCAGCATTGGGGGGGGTGCTGGGGCCAACGTCCTGACTTTC. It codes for CASIGGGAGANVLTF.

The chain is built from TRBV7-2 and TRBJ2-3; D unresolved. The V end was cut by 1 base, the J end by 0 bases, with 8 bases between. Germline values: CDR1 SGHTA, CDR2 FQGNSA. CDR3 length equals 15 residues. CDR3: CASSLVAVSTDTQYF. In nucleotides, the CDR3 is TGTGCCAGCAGCTTAGTAGCAGTGAGCACAGATACGCAGTATTTT.

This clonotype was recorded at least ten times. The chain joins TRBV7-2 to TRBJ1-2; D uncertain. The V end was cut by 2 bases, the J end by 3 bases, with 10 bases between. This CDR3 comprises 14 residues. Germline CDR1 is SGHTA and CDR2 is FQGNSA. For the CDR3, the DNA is TGTGCCAGCAGCTTACCGCCAGAAGACTATGGCTACACCTTC. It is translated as CASSLPPEDYGYTF.

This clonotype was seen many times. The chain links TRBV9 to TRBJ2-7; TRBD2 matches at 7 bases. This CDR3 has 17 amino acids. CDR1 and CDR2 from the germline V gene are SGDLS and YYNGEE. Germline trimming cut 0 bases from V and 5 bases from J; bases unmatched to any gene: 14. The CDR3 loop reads CASSVDGALAEWNEQYF. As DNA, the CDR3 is TGTGCCAGCAGCGTAGACGGGGCCCTAGCGGAGTGGAACGAGCAGTACTTC.

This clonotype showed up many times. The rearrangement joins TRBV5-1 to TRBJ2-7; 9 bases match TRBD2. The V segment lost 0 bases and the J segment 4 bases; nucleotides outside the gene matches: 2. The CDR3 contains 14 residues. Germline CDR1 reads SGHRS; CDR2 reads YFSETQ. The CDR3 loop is CASSLETSGYEQYF. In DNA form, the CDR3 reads TGCGCCAGCAGCTTGGAGACTAGCGGTTACGAGCAGTACTTC.